Presented here are 30 T cell receptor beta chains from one specimen sequenced in a study of CD8 T cells in ankylosing spondylitis. The study, taken as a whole, reports: About 8 highly homologous variants made up a TCR beta motif that seemed to typify ankylosing spondylitis blood.

Their target antigens are unknown. TCRdb passed the 5' RACE reads through MiXCR, listing each CDR3 protein once. The table lists 250,000 to 350,000 distinct CDR3 sequences, 8% of them singletons. The sample taken for sequencing was blood, either unsorted or a sorted T cell fraction (not recorded which). These receptors were taken from a male donor with ankylosing spondylitis.

The rearrangement links TRBV7-3 to TRBJ2-1; D is perhaps TRBD2 (6 bases). Germline V gene data show CDR1 as SGHTA and CDR2 as FQGTGA. The V and J ends lost 4 bases and 5 bases respectively, with 12 bases between them. This CDR3 spans 14 amino acids. The CDR3 DNA is TGTGCCAGCAGCTACGGGAGAGGGGACAATGAGCAGTTCTTC. Translating gives CASSYGRGDNEQFF.

This clonotype was detected a few times. The V and J genes are TRBV2 and TRBJ2-1; TRBD1 or TRBD2 may be the D gene (5 bases each). Trimming stripped 6 bases from V and 5 bases from J, with 14 bases between. From germline, CDR1 is SNHLY and CDR2 FYNNEI. CDR3 length: 14 amino acids. CDR3 sequence: CASRHRDGNNEQFF. The CDR3, as DNA: TGTGCCAGCAGACACCGGGACGGCAACAATGAGCAGTTCTTC.

This clonotype appeared a few times. This chain links TRBV29-1 with TRBJ1-1; 11 bases agree with TRBD1. The germline V gene has CDR1 SQVTM and CDR2 ANQGSEA. The V and J ends lost 5 bases and 4 bases, in that order; junction bases with no gene match: 9. This CDR3 region has 15 residues. As DNA, the CDR3 is TGCAGCGTTCGAATCACCGGGACAGGGGGCACTGAAGCTTTCTTT. This codes for CSVRITGTGGTEAFF.

The V and J genes are TRBV29-1 and TRBJ2-5; 7 bases are a match to TRBD2. The V segment lost 0 bases and the J segment 5 bases; nucleotides outside the gene matches: 9. The CDR3 extends over 15 amino acids. The germline V gene encodes CDR1 SQVTM and CDR2 ANQGSEA. DNA for the CDR3: TGCAGCGTTGAAGAAGGGGTTGAGGGAGGGGAGACCCAGTACTTC. It encodes CSVEEGVEGGETQYF.

The sample holds many counts of this clonotype. J is TRBJ1-5 and V is TRBV14, with a tentative D call TRBD1 (5 bases). V shed 0 bases and J shed 2 bases, with 8 bases lying between them. CDR3 length equals 15 residues. Germline V gene data show CDR1 as SGHDN and CDR2 as FVKESK. Here the CDR3 DNA reads TGTGCCAGCAGCCAAGAACAGGAAGGCAATCAGCCCCAGCATTTT. Translation gives CASSQEQEGNQPQHF.

This chain connects TRBV28 to TRBJ2-7; 10 nucleotides line up with TRBD1. Germline CDR1 is MDHEN and CDR2 is SYDVKM. V was clipped by 6 bases and J by 5 bases; unmatched bases: 7. The CDR3 totals 14 residues. The DNA of the CDR3 is TGTGCCAGCAGCACCGGGACAGGGGTCCACGAGCAGTACTTC. Translated: CASSTGTGVHEQYF.

There are many counts of this clonotype. This chain connects TRBV15 to TRBJ1-3; a weak D match, TRBD1 (5 bases). V gave up 1 base and J gave up 3 bases, with 13 bases separating them. The CDR3 is 16 amino acids. CDR1 and CDR2 (germline): LNHNV, YYDKDF (reference sequence). CDR3 region: CATSRGRAGHGNTIYF. CDR3 DNA: TGTGCCACCAGCAGAGGCCGGGCAGGGCATGGAAACACCATATATTTT.

This clonotype was seen more than once but under ten times. This chain joins TRBV28 and TRBJ2-5; TRBD1 aligns across 9 bases. Germline V gives CDR1 MDHEN, CDR2 SYDVKM. J lost 2 bases, V lost 7 bases, and 8 bases had no gene match. The CDR3 is 15 residues long. CDR3 sequence: CASTPTGGSQETQYF. The CDR3 bases are TGTGCCAGCACTCCGACAGGGGGTTCTCAAGAGACCCAGTACTTC.

The CDR3 spells CASSRLGGGETQYF. The CDR3 DNA reads as TGTGCCAGCAGCCGACTGGGGGGTGGAGAGACCCAGTACTTC. This chain connects TRBV12-3 or TRBV12-4 to TRBJ2-5, with D maybe TRBD2 (6 bases). The germline V and J ends were trimmed by 6 bases and 4 bases, with 15 bases remaining between them. The CDR3 is made up of 14 amino acids.

This clonotype was seen ten or more times. CDR3 DNA sequence: TGTGCCAGCACCCCCGGCAGCTACAATGAGCAGTTCTTC. It specifies CASTPGSYNEQFF. The chain couples TRBV6-1 to TRBJ2-1; D is ambiguous. This CDR3 has 13 amino acids. The ends were cut back, 7 bases at V and 3 bases at J, with 10 bases in the middle. CDR1 and CDR2 from the germline V gene are MNHNS and SASEGT.

This clonotype was seen repeatedly, ten times or more. The V call is TRBV4-2, the J call TRBJ2-3; 10 bases are a match to TRBD2. The CDR3 extends over 16 amino acids. Trimming cost V 4 bases and J 3 bases; bases outside gene matches: 7. Per germline, CDR1 LGHNA and CDR2 YNFKEQ. The CDR3 protein is CASSPDLAGETDTQYF. The CDR3 bases are TGTGCCAGCAGCCCCGATCTAGCGGGAGAAACAGATACGCAGTATTTT.

The gene calls are TRBV7-9 and TRBJ1-4, with D possibly matching TRBD1 (6 bases). The ends were cut back, 5 bases at V and 5 bases at J, with 15 bases in the middle. CDR3 length: 15 residues. Germline V lookup: CDR1 SEHNR, CDR2 FQNEAQ (reference sequence). The CDR3 here is CASSPRGAGNEKLFF. The CDR3 DNA reads TGTGCCAGCAGCCCTCGGGGGGCGGGGAATGAAAAACTGTTTTTT.

The CDR3 sequence is CASTPDRGLRQPQHF. The CDR3 DNA reads as TGTGCCAGCACTCCCGACAGGGGGCTCCGACAGCCCCAGCATTTT. V is TRBV12-3 or TRBV12-4 and J is TRBJ1-5; 10 bases line up with TRBD1. CDR3 length: 15 amino acids. With V trimmed by 7 bases and J by 7 bases, 10 bases remained unmatched.

There are many counts of this clonotype. The chain carries TRBV5-6 and TRBJ2-2, with 10 bases that match TRBD1. Germline CDR1 SGHDT, CDR2 YYEEEE. V shed 3 bases and J 4 bases; nucleotides not matched to a gene: 3. The CDR3 length is 15 residues. CDR3 in DNA: TGTGCCAGCAGCTATGGGACAGGGGCCACCGGGGAGCTGTTTTTT. This translates into CASSYGTGATGELFF.

This clonotype was counted ten times or more. V and J are TRBV27 and TRBJ2-1, with D perhaps assigned TRBD1 or TRBD2 (5 bases each). From germline, CDR1 is MNHEY and CDR2 SMNVEV (reference sequence). CDR3 size: 12 residues. V lost 6 bases, J lost 10 bases, and 13 bases lay in between. The CDR3 bases are TGTGCCAGCAGCCCCGGGACGCCCGAGCAGTTCTTC. It encodes CASSPGTPEQFF.

In its sample, this clonotype was seen many times. The chain couples TRBV2 to TRBJ1-5; tentatively, D is TRBD1 (5 bases). Trimming took 1 base from V and 4 from J, leaving 11 bases between them. The CDR3 is made up of 15 amino acids. Per the germline V gene, CDR1 is SNHLY and CDR2 is FYNNEI. Written as DNA, the CDR3 is TGTGCCAGCAGTGAAGGAGAGGGGCGGAATCAGCCCCAGCATTTT. It yields the protein CASSEGEGRNQPQHF. Together with reference TRBV2 and TRBJ1-5, the CDR3 gives the full variable domain: EPEVTQTPSHQVTQMGQEVILRCVPISNHLYFYWYRQILGQKVEFLVSFYNNEISEKSEIFDDQFSVERPDGSNFTLKIRSTKLEDSAMYFCASSEGEGRNQPQHFGDGTRLSIL.

This clonotype was seen at least ten times. The chain has TRBV11-2 and TRBJ2-7, with 13 bases lining up with TRBD2. The ends lost 8 bases at V and 4 bases at J; junction bases unmatched: 17. The CDR3 extends over 18 amino acids. CDR1 and CDR2 (germline): SGHAT, FQNNGV. CDR3 DNA sequence: TGTGCCAGCCGTCAAACTAGCGGGAGGGCCCTCCCAAATTACGAGCAGTACTTC. Its translation is CASRQTSGRALPNYEQYF.

This clonotype was seen more than once but under ten times. The chain recombines TRBV5-6 with TRBJ2-7; 7 nucleotides align to TRBD2. CDR3 size: 14 residues. Germline V gives CDR1 SGHDT, CDR2 YYEEEE. V shed 1 base and J 3 bases; nucleotides not matched to a gene: 4. In nucleotides, the CDR3 is TGTGCCAGCAGCTTGTGGGGGGGAGACTACGAGCAGTACTTC. Its protein is CASSLWGGDYEQYF. The whole variable domain, remainder taken from reference TRBV5-6 and TRBJ2-7, is DAGVTQSPTHLIKTRGQQVTLRCSPKSGHDTVSWYQQALGQGPQFIFQYYEEEERQRGNFPDRFSGHQFPNYSSELNVNALLLGDSALYLCASSLWGGDYEQYFGPGTRLTVT.

The table lists this clonotype with a few counts. CDR3 residues: CSVYGLGYGYTF. The DNA of the CDR3 is TGCAGCGTTTATGGGTTGGGCTATGGCTACACCTTC. The chain couples TRBV29-1 to TRBJ1-2; D not certain. Germline lookup yields CDR1 SQVTM and CDR2 ANQGSEA. The V end lost 5 bases, the J end lost 4 bases, and 11 bases lay between the germline ends. The CDR3 totals 12 residues.

The chain joins TRBV20-1 to TRBJ1-1; D uncertain. The V gene's germline CDR1 is DFQATT and CDR2 SNEGSKA (reference sequence). The V gene lost 1 base and the J gene lost 0 bases, with 12 bases spanning the gap. CDR3 length equals 15 residues. CDR3 bases: TGCAGTGCTAGAGTCGTGGGATTTATGAACACTGAAGCTTTCTTT. This sequence encodes CSARVVGFMNTEAFF.

This clonotype rates as medium-sized. V gene TRBV12-3 or TRBV12-4 combines with J gene TRBJ2-3; D gene uncertain. The V end lost 5 bases, the J end lost 0 bases, and 3 bases lay between the germline ends. The CDR3 length is 12 residues. The CDR3 DNA follows: TGTGCCAGCAGTGTGAGCACAGATACGCAGTATTTT. This codes for CASSVSTDTQYF.

The chain recombines TRBV12-3 or TRBV12-4 with TRBJ2-3, with TRBD2 as a possible D gene (5 bases). Trimming cost V 5 bases and J 0 bases, with 15 bases left between them. This CDR3 is 16 amino acids long. The chain's CDR3 is CASSPSGKTSTDTQYF. The CDR3 DNA is TGTGCCAGCAGTCCGTCGGGGAAAACTAGCACAGATACGCAGTATTTT.

The V and J genes are TRBV27 and TRBJ2-3, with 12 bases that match TRBD2. The CDR3 covers 16 residues. The V segment lost 6 bases and the J segment 3 bases; nucleotides outside the gene matches: 7. Looked up from germline, CDR1 is MNHEY and CDR2 is SMNVEV (reference sequence). The CDR3 DNA reads as TGTGCCAGCAGGAGAGCTAGCGGGAGGGGGACAGATACGCAGTATTTT. Its protein product is CASRRASGRGTDTQYF.

The chain joins TRBV18 to TRBJ2-5; 8 nucleotides match TRBD2. J gave up 4 bases and V 2 bases, and 12 bases lay outside the gene matches. CDR3 length: 17 amino acids. The germline CDR1 and CDR2 sequences are KGHSH and LQKENI. For the CDR3, the DNA is TGTGCCAGCTCACCAATAGAATCGGGAGGGCTTGGAGAGACCCAGTACTTC. Its translation: CASSPIESGGLGETQYF.

The CDR3 region has the DNA TGCAGTGCCTCGAGGGGGAATTTCGCTGGAAACACCATATATTTT. It translates to CSASRGNFAGNTIYF. The chain combines TRBV20-1 with TRBJ1-3, with D tentatively TRBD1 (6 bases). The CDR3 is made up of 15 amino acids. Trimming took off 6 bases at V and 2 bases at J, with 17 bases between the two ends. CDR1 and CDR2 from the germline V gene are DFQATT and SNEGSKA (reference sequence).

This clonotype turned up a few times. The V and J genes are TRBV7-9 and TRBJ2-1, with 8 bases fitting TRBD2. The CDR3 is 14 residues long. Germline assignment: CDR1 SEHNR and CDR2 FQNEAQ (reference sequence). V lost 10 bases to trimming and J lost 4 bases; unmatched junction nucleotides: 9. The CDR3 DNA is TGTGCCACCCCCCGGGCGGGAGGATACAATGAGCAGTTCTTC. Protein product: CATPRAGGYNEQFF.

This clonotype appeared many times. The V and J genes are TRBV4-1 and TRBJ2-5, with TRBD2 as a possible D gene (7 bases). This CDR3 has 16 amino acids. V was cut by 4 bases and J by 5 bases, with 20 bases left in between. Germline V gene lookup returns CDR1 MGHRA and CDR2 YSYEKL. The CDR3: CASSRIQGGGVETQYF. In nucleotides, the CDR3 is TGCGCCAGCAGCCGCATCCAGGGAGGGGGTGTGGAGACCCAGTACTTC.

This clonotype was observed a handful of times. This chain joins TRBV4-1 and TRBJ2-7; D may match TRBD1 or TRBD2 (5 bases each). The V and J ends lost 1 base and 4 bases respectively, with 14 bases between them. CDR3 length equals 15 residues. In germline, CDR1 is MGHRA, CDR2 YSYEKL. CDR3 coding DNA: TGCGCCAGCAGCCAAGGGGTAGGGACGGTGTACGAGCAGTACTTC. Protein: CASSQGVGTVYEQYF.

This clonotype was seen a few times. V usage is TRBV10-2 and J usage is TRBJ2-2; 9 bases are shared with TRBD1. The junction had 3 bases not matched to a gene; V was cut back by 6 bases and J by 7 bases. This CDR3 has 13 residues. Germline CDR1 WSHSY, CDR2 SAAADI. DNA for the CDR3: TGCGCCAGCAGGACAGGGGGATACGGGGAGCTGTTTTTT. Translated, it gives CASRTGGYGELFF.

The rearrangement uses TRBV11-1 and TRBJ1-4; a weak D match, TRBD1 (6 bases). Germline assignment: CDR1 SGHAT and CDR2 FQDESV (reference sequence). The ends were cut back, 6 bases at V and 0 bases at J, with 20 bases in the middle. This CDR3 comprises 18 residues. The CDR3 DNA is TGTGCCAGCAGACCAAATAAGGGGGGGGCTGCAACTAATGAAAAACTGTTTTTT. Protein product: CASRPNKGGAATNEKLFF.